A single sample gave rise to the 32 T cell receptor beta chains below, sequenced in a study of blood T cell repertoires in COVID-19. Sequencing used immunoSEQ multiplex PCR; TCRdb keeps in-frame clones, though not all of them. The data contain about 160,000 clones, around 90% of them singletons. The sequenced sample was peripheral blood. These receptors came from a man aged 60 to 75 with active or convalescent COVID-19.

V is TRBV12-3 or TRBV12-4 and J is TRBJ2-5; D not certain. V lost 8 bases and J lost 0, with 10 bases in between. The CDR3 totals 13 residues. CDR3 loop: CASEAGYQETQYF. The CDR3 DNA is TGTGCCAGCGAGGCCGGGTACCAAGAGACCCAGTACTTC.

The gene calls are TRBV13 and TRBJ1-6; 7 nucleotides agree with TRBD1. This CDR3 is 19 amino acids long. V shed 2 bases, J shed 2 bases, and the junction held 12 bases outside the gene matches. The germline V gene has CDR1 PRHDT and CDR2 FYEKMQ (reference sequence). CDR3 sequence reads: CASSLRPNDRAPYNSPLHF. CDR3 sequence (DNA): TGTGCCAGCAGCTTACGGCCCAACGACAGGGCGCCCTATAATTCACCCCTCCACTTT.

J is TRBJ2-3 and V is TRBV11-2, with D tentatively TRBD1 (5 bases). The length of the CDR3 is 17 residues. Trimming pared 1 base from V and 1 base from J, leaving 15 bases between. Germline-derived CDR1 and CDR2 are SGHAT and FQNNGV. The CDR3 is CASSLASWEGGTDTQYF. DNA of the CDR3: TGTGCCAGCAGCTTAGCCTCATGGGAAGGGGGCACAGATACGCAGTATTTT.

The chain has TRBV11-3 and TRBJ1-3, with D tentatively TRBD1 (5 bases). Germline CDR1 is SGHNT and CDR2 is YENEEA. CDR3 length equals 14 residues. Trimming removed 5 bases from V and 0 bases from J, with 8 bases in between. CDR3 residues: CASSPGLSGNTIYF. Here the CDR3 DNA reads TGTGCCAGCAGCCCAGGGCTCTCTGGAAACACCATATATTTT.

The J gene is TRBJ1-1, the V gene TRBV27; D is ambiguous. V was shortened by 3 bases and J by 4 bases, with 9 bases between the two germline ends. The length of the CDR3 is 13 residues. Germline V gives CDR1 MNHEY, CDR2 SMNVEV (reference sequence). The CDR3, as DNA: TGTGCCAGCAGTTTTGTCAGGTCCACTGAAGCTTTCTTT. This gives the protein CASSFVRSTEAFF.

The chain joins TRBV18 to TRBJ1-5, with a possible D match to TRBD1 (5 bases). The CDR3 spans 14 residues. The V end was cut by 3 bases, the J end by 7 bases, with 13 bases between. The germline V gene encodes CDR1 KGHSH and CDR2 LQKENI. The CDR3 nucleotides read TGTGCCAGCTCACCTTCGGGGGTGGGGCAGCCCCAGCATTTT. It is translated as CASSPSGVGQPQHF.

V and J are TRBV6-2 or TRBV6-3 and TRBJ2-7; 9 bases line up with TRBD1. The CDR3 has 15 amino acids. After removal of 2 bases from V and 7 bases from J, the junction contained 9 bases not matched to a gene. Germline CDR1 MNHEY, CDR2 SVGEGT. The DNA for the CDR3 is TGTGCCAGCAGTTACCCGAGAGTGGACAGGGGTGAGCAGTACTTC. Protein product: CASSYPRVDRGEQYF.

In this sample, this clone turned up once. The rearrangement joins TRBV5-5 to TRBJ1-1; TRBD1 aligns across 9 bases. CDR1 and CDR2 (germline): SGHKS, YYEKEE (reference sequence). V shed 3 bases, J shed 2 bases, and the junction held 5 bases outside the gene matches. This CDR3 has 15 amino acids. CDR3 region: CASSSGTGLNTEAFF. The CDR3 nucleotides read TGTGCCAGCAGCTCCGGGACAGGGCTTAACACTGAAGCTTTCTTT. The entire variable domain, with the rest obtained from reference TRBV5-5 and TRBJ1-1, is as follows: DAGVTQSPTHLIKTRGQQVTLRCSPISGHKSVSWYQQVLGQGPQFIFQYYEKEERGRGNFPDRFSARQFPNYSSELNVNALLLGDSALYLCASSSGTGLNTEAFFGQGTRLTVV.

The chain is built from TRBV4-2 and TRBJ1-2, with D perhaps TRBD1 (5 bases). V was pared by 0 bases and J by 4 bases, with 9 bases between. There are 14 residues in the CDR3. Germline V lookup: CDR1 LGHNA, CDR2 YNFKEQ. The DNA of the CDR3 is TGTGCCAGCAGCCAAGATAAGGGGATCTATGGCTACACCTTC. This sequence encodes CASSQDKGIYGYTF.

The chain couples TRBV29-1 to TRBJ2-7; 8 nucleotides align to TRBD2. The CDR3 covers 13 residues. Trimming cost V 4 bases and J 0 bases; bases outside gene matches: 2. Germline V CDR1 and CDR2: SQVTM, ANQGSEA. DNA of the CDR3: TGCAGCGTTGGACTAGCGTTCTCCTACGAGCAGTACTTC. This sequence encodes CSVGLAFSYEQYF.

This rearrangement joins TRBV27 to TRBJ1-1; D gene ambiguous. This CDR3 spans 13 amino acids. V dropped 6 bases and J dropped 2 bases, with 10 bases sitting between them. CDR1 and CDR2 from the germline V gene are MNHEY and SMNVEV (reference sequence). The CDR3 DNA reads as TGTGCCAGCAGAGTCGGGAGAAACACTGAAGCTTTCTTT. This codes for CASRVGRNTEAFF.

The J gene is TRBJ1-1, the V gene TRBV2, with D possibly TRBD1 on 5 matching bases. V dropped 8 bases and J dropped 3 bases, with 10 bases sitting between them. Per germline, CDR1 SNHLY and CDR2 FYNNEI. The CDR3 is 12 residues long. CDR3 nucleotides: TGTGCCAGCGACAGAGATTACACTGAAGCTTTCTTT. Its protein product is CASDRDYTEAFF.

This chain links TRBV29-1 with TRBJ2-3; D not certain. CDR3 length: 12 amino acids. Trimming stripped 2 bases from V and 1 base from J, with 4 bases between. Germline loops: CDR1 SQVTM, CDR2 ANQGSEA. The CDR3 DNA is TGCAGCGTTGAATTAGGCACAGATACGCAGTATTTT. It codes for CSVELGTDTQYF.

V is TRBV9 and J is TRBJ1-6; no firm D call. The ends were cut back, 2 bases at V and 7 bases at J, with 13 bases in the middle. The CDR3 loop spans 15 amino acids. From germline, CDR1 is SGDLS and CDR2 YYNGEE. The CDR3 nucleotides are TGTGCCAGCAGCGTGGCCGGGGTCGGGAATTCACCCCTCCACTTT. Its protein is CASSVAGVGNSPLHF.

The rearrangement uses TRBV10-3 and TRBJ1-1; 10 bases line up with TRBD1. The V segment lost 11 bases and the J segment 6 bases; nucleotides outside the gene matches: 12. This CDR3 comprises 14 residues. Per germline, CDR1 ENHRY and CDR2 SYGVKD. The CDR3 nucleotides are TGTGCCGCCGGACAGGGGGTGAAAAAGCCTGAAGCTTTCTTT. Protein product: CAAGQGVKKPEAFF.

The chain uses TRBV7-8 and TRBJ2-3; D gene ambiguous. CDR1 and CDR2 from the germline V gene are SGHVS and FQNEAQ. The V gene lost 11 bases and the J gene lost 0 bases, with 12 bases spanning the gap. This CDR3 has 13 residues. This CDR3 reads CAGGATSTDTQYF. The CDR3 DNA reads TGTGCCGGCGGAGCGACTAGCACAGATACGCAGTATTTT.

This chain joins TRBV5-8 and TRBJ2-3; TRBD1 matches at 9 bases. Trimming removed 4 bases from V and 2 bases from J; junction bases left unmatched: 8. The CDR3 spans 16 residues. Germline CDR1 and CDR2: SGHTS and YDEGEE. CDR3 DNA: TGTGCCAGCAGCAGAGCCGGGACAGGGAACACAGATACGCAGTATTTT. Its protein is CASSRAGTGNTDTQYF.

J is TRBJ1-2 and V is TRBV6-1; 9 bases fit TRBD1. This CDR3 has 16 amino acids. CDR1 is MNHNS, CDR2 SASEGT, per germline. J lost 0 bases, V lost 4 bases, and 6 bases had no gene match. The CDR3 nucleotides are TGTGCCAGCAGTGTAGGACAGGGGCGATCTAACTATGGCTACACCTTC. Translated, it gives CASSVGQGRSNYGYTF.

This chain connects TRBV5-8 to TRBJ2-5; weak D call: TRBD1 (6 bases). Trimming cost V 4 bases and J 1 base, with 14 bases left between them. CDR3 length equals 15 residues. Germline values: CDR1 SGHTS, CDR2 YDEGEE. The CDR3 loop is CASSAYRETQETQYF. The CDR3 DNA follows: TGTGCCAGCAGCGCCTACAGGGAAACCCAAGAGACCCAGTACTTC.

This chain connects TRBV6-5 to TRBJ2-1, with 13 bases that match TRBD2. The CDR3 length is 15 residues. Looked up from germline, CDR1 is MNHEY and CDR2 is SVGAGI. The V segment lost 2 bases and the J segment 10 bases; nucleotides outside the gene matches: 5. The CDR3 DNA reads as TGTGCCAGCAGTTACGGGACTAGCGGGATCTCCGAGCAGTTCTTC. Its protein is CASSYGTSGISEQFF.

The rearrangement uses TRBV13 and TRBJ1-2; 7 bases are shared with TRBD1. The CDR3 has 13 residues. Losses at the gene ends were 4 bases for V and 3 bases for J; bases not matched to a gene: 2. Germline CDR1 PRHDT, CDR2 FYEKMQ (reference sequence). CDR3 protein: CASSSDRDYGYTF. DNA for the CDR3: TGTGCCAGCAGCTCCGACAGGGACTATGGCTACACCTTC.

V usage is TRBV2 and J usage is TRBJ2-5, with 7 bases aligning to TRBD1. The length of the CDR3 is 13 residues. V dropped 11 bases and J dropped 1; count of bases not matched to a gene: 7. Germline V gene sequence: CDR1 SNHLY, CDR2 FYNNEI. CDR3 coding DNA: TGTGCCGGTAGACAGGGTCGCCAAGAGACCCAGTACTTC. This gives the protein CAGRQGRQETQYF. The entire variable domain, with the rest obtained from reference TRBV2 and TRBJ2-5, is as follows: EPEVTQTPSHQVTQMGQEVILRCVPISNHLYFYWYRQILGQKVEFLVSFYNNEISEKSEIFDDQFSVERPDGSNFTLKIRSTKLEDSAMYFCAGRQGRQETQYFGPGTRLLVL.

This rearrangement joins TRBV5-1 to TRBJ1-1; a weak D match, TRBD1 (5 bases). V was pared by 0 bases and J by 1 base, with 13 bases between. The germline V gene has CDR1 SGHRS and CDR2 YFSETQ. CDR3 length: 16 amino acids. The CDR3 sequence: CASSLVWAGSNTEAFF. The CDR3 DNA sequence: TGCGCCAGCAGCTTGGTTTGGGCAGGGTCGAACACTGAAGCTTTCTTT.

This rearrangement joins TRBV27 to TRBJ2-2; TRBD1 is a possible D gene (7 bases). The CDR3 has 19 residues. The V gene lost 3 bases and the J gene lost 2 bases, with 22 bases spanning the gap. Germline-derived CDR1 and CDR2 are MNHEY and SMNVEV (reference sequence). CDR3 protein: CASSFDWFGGGINTGELFF. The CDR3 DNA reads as TGTGCCAGCAGTTTCGATTGGTTTGGAGGGGGCATAAACACCGGGGAGCTGTTTTTT.

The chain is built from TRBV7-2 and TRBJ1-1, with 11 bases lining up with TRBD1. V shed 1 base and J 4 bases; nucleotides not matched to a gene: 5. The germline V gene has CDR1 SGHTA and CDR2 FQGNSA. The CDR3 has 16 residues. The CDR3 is CASSLVSGTGGTEAFF. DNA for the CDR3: TGTGCCAGCAGCTTAGTCTCAGGGACAGGGGGCACTGAAGCTTTCTTT.

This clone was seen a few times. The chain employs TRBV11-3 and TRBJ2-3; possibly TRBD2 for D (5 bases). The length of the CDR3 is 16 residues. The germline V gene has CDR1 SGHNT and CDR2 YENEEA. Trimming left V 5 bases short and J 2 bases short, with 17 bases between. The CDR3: CASSNPRGAPTDTQYF. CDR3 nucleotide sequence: TGTGCCAGCAGCAACCCCCGGGGAGCCCCCACAGATACGCAGTATTTT.

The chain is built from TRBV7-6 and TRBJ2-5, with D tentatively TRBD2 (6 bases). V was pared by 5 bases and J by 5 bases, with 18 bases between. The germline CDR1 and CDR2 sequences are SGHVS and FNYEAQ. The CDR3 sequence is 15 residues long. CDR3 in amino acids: CASSAGGASQETQYF. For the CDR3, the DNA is TGTGCCAGCAGCGCCGGCGGGGCCTCCCAGGAGACCCAGTACTTC.

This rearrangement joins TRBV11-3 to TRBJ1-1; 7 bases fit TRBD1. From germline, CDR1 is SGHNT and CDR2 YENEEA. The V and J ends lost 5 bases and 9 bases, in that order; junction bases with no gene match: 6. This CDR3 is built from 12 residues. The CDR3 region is CASSPGTAQAFF. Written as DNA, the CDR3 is TGTGCCAGCAGCCCCGGGACAGCACAAGCTTTCTTT.

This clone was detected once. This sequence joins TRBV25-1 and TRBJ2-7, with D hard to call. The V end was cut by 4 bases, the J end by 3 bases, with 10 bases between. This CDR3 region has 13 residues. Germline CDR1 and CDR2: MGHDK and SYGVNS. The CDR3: CASSAAGLYEQYF. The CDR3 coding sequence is TGTGCCAGCAGTGCGGCAGGCCTCTACGAGCAGTACTTC.

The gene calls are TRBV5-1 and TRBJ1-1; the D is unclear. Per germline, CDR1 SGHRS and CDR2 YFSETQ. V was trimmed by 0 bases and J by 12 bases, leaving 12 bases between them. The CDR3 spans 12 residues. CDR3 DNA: TGCGCCAGCAGCTTGGTTGCGGGGTGGCCTTTCTTT. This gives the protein CASSLVAGWPFF.

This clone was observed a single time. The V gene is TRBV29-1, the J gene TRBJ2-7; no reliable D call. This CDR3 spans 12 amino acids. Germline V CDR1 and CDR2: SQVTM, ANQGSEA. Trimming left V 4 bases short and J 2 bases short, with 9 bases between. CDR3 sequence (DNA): TGCAGCGTTGTGTTCCCTCCCTACGAGCAGTACTTC. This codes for CSVVFPPYEQYF.

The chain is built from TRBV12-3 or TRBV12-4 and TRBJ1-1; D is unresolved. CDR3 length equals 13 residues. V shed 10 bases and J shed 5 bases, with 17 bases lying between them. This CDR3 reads CANYFRGRTEAFF. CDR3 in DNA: TGTGCCAATTATTTTCGGGGAAGAACTGAAGCTTTCTTT.